Listed here are 27 T cell receptor beta chains from one sample, sequenced in a study of OX40 agonist ivuxolimab in advanced cancers. Method: immunoSEQ multiplex PCR; TCRdb's copy keeps in-frame clones and lacks some. The sample lists more than 85,000 clones; 70% to 90% were seen once. Here the sequenced sample was CD4+ or CD8+ T cells sorted from blood, taken in a trial of the OX40 agonist ivuxolimab. These receptor sequences come from an adult with an advanced solid tumor such as melanoma, head and neck, liver or kidney cancer.

The V gene is TRBV19, the J gene TRBJ1-2; weak D call: TRBD1 (5 bases). The V gene lost 1 base and the J gene lost 6 bases, with 21 bases spanning the gap. The germline CDR1 and CDR2 sequences are LNHDA and SQIVND (reference sequence). This CDR3 comprises 17 residues. CDR3 DNA sequence: TGTGCCAGTAGTATAGGTAATGGCGCAGGGACCAGGGATGGCTACACCTTC. Protein product: CASSIGNGAGTRDGYTF. The full variable domain, in which reference TRBV19 and TRBJ1-2 provide the parts outside the CDR3, is DGGITQSPKYLFRKEGQNVTLSCEQNLNHDAMYWYRQDPGQGLRLIYYSQIVNDFQKGDIAEGYSVSREKKESFPLTVTSAQKNPTAFYLCASSIGNGAGTRDGYTFGSGTRLTVV.

CDR3 in DNA: TGTGCCAGCAGCCTCAGCAGTGTCAACTCCTACGAGCAGTACTTC. Encoded protein: CASSLSSVNSYEQYF. V usage is TRBV11-2 and J usage is TRBJ2-7; D ambiguous. The ends were cut back, 5 bases at V and 0 bases at J, with 14 bases in the middle. The CDR3 runs 15 residues. Germline lookup yields CDR1 SGHAT and CDR2 FQNNGV.

This chain uses TRBV4-1 with TRBJ2-1, with TRBD1 identical over 7 bases. The V segment lost 0 bases and the J segment 2 bases; nucleotides outside the gene matches: 7. The CDR3 is 17 residues long. Germline V CDR1 and CDR2: MGHRA, YSYEKL. DNA for the CDR3: TGCGCCAGCAGCCAAGATCCTGGGCAGGGGGCCTACAATGAGCAGTTCTTC. The encoded protein is CASSQDPGQGAYNEQFF.

This clone was counted a few times. The V call is TRBV5-5, the J call TRBJ2-1, with D possibly matching TRBD1 (6 bases). The CDR3 consists of 14 residues. The germline gives CDR1 SGHKS, CDR2 YYEKEE (reference sequence). Trimming shortened V by 1 base and J by 4 bases, and 9 bases separated the two germline ends. The CDR3 protein is CASSLQGSYNEQFF. The DNA for the CDR3 is TGTGCCAGCAGCTTGCAGGGGAGTTACAATGAGCAGTTCTTC.

This sequence joins TRBV19 and TRBJ2-5; D gene uncertain. CDR1 is LNHDA, CDR2 SQIVND, per germline (reference sequence). V dropped 1 base and J dropped 2 bases, with 8 bases sitting between them. The CDR3 sequence is 14 residues long. This CDR3 reads CASSIGSGQETQYF. The DNA of the CDR3 is TGTGCCAGTAGTATAGGATCAGGACAAGAGACCCAGTACTTC.

This clone was counted between two and nine times. V and J are TRBV6-6 and TRBJ1-1, with D uncertain. Per the germline V gene, CDR1 is MNHNY and CDR2 is SVGAGI (reference sequence). This CDR3 spans 13 amino acids. Trimming took 5 bases from V and 3 from J, leaving 10 bases between them. CDR3 DNA: TGTGCCAGCAGTCTTGATGGTGACACTGAAGCTTTCTTT. It codes for CASSLDGDTEAFF.

The J gene is TRBJ1-4, the V gene TRBV18; D is unclear. The CDR3 runs 15 residues. V was clipped by 4 bases and J by 0 bases, with 9 bases between them. The V gene's germline CDR1 is KGHSH and CDR2 LQKENI. The CDR3 reads CASSLIRTTNEKLFF. The CDR3 DNA reads TGTGCCAGCTCACTCATCAGGACAACTAATGAAAAACTGTTTTTT.

The chain couples TRBV13 to TRBJ2-2; no clear D. Trimming took 1 base from V and 2 from J, leaving 14 bases between them. CDR3 size: 17 residues. Per germline, CDR1 PRHDT and CDR2 FYEKMQ (reference sequence). The CDR3 nucleotides are TGTGCCAGCAGCTTAGTTGAGCTGGGGAAAAACACCGGGGAGCTGTTTTTT. Encoded protein: CASSLVELGKNTGELFF.

As regards this clone: A read error is likely, as this CDR3 ends without the conserved phenylalanine or tryptophan. The V gene is TRBV6-6, the J gene TRBJ1-6; perhaps TRBD1 as D (5 bases). CDR1 and CDR2 from the germline V gene are MNHNY and SVGAGI (reference sequence). Trimming removed 6 bases at V and 10 bases at J, with 10 bases between. The length of the CDR3 is 12 residues. CDR3 in amino acids: CASSFPGSPLHL. CDR3 coding DNA: TGTGCCAGCAGCTTTCCAGGGTCACCCCTCCACCTT.

In this sample, this clone turned up a few times. The genes are TRBV6-6 and TRBJ2-7; D ambiguous. V was shortened by 6 bases and J by 6 bases, with 12 bases between the two germline ends. Germline CDR1 and CDR2: MNHNY and SVGAGI (reference sequence). This CDR3 contains 12 residues. The CDR3 bases are TGTGCCAGCAGCCGCATCCTTGTCGAGCAGTACTTC. It translates to CASSRILVEQYF.

The chain has TRBV5-1 and TRBJ2-3; D is uncertain. Germline V gives CDR1 SGHRS, CDR2 YFSETQ. The CDR3 is made up of 14 amino acids. The germline V and J ends were trimmed by 0 bases and 6 bases, with 11 bases remaining between them. The CDR3 sequence is CASSLAGFGDTQYF. The CDR3 nucleotides are TGCGCCAGCAGCTTGGCCGGGTTCGGCGATACGCAGTATTTT. The variable domain in full, with the rest retrieved from reference TRBV5-1 and TRBJ2-3, is KAGVTQTPRYLIKTRGQQVTLSCSPISGHRSVSWYQQTPGQGLQFLFEYFSETQRNKGNFPGRFSGRQFSNSRSEMNVSTLELGDSALYLCASSLAGFGDTQYFGPGTRLTVL.

V gene TRBV7-2 combines with J gene TRBJ1-5; D remains ambiguous. Germline V gene lookup returns CDR1 SGHTA and CDR2 FQGNSA. This CDR3 is 14 amino acids long. V was trimmed by 3 bases and J by 6 bases, leaving 12 bases between them. CDR3 DNA: TGTGCCAGCAGCTTGTATTCTCAGGTTCAGCCCCAGCATTTT. The encoded protein is CASSLYSQVQPQHF.

The chain links TRBV7-2 to TRBJ2-3, with 9 bases aligning to TRBD1. Looked up from germline, CDR1 is SGHTA and CDR2 is FQGNSA. This CDR3 contains 17 residues. After removal of 5 bases from V and 1 base from J, the junction contained 10 bases not matched to a gene. The CDR3 reads CASSRSGQGTGTDTQYF. The CDR3 region has the DNA TGTGCCAGCAGCAGATCCGGACAGGGGACCGGCACAGATACGCAGTATTTT. The full variable domain, completed using reference TRBV7-2 and TRBJ2-3, is GAGVSQSPSNKVTEKGKDVELRCDPISGHTALYWYRQSLGQGLEFLIYFQGNSAPDKSGLPSDRFSAERTGGSVSTLTIQRTQQEDSAVYLCASSRSGQGTGTDTQYFGPGTRLTVL.

As for this clone: Other DNA variants within this sample encode the same CDR3. The chain is built from TRBV5-1 and TRBJ1-3; maybe TRBD1 (6 bases). Trimming removed 4 bases at V and 0 bases at J, with 11 bases between. The germline CDR1 and CDR2 sequences are SGHRS and YFSETQ. The CDR3 covers 15 residues. The CDR3 DNA reads TGCGCCAGCAGCCTCACAGGGACCTCTGGAAACACCATATATTTT. It is translated as CASSLTGTSGNTIYF.

This clone has more than one count but fewer than ten. This chain uses TRBV18 with TRBJ2-5; weak D call: TRBD1 (5 bases). The CDR3 covers 14 residues. V gave up 2 bases and J gave up 4 bases, with 11 bases separating them. Germline values: CDR1 KGHSH, CDR2 LQKENI. CDR3 sequence (DNA): TGTGCCAGCTCACCAGCAGGGATCGGAGAGACCCAGTACTTC. Its protein is CASSPAGIGETQYF.

V usage is TRBV28 and J usage is TRBJ1-3; D unresolved. V gave up 8 bases and J gave up 0 bases, with 8 bases separating them. The germline gives CDR1 MDHEN, CDR2 SYDVKM. The CDR3 runs to 13 residues. The CDR3 reads CASLTLSGNTIYF. CDR3 in DNA: TGTGCCAGCCTAACTCTCTCTGGAAACACCATATATTTT.

The chain carries TRBV11-2 and TRBJ2-1; D is ambiguous. The germline gives CDR1 SGHAT, CDR2 FQNNGV. This CDR3 contains 12 residues. The V gene lost 7 bases and the J gene lost 8 bases, with 12 bases spanning the gap. The CDR3 reads CASMGSGYEQFF. DNA of the CDR3: TGTGCCAGCATGGGATCTGGCTATGAGCAGTTCTTC.

The V gene is TRBV2, the J gene TRBJ2-7, with D perhaps being TRBD1 or TRBD2 (5 bases each). Germline CDR1 and CDR2: SNHLY and FYNNEI. Between the trimmed V and J ends, which lost 4 bases and 9 bases, there was a span of 13 bases. The CDR3 runs 12 residues. CDR3 protein: CASSGEGTAQYF. The CDR3 bases are TGTGCCAGCAGTGGTGAGGGGACCGCGCAGTACTTC.

The chain carries TRBV5-1 and TRBJ2-1; TRBD2 matches 8 bases. Germline V gene sequence: CDR1 SGHRS, CDR2 YFSETQ. The V and J ends lost 2 bases and 16 bases, in that order; junction bases with no gene match: 17. CDR3 length: 15 amino acids. DNA of the CDR3: TGCGCCAGCAGCTTACTAGGGACTAGTGGGGGGGCCGGTTTCTTC. The encoded protein is CASSLLGTSGGAGFF.

This chain links TRBV6-1 with TRBJ2-3; TRBD1 might be the D (6 bases). This CDR3 contains 13 residues. CDR1 is MNHNS, CDR2 SASEGT, per germline. V was trimmed by 5 bases and J by 2 bases, leaving 8 bases between them. CDR3 bases: TGTGCCAGCAGTCGGACAGTCACAGATACGCAGTATTTT. Amino acid sequence: CASSRTVTDTQYF.

This chain joins TRBV5-1 and TRBJ2-3, with D tentatively TRBD1 (6 bases). Trimming left V 4 bases short and J 0 bases short, with 12 bases between. The length of the CDR3 is 15 residues. Germline loops: CDR1 SGHRS, CDR2 YFSETQ. Here the CDR3 DNA reads TGCGCCAGCAGCCAGCAGGGGTCTAGCACAGATACGCAGTATTTT. As protein: CASSQQGSSTDTQYF.

The CDR3: CASKDQGKYPGELFF. The CDR3 DNA sequence: TGTGCCAGCAAGGATCAGGGGAAGTACCCCGGGGAGCTGTTTTTT. The chain carries TRBV2 and TRBJ2-2, with TRBD1 as a possible D gene (6 bases). Trimming took 7 bases from V and 6 from J, leaving 18 bases between them. This CDR3 has 15 residues. Germline CDR1 SNHLY, CDR2 FYNNEI.

The J gene is TRBJ2-5, the V gene TRBV5-1, with D unclear. The germline V gene has CDR1 SGHRS and CDR2 YFSETQ. V gave up 1 base and J gave up 1 base, with 8 bases separating them. This CDR3 is 14 amino acids long. The CDR3 DNA sequence: TGCGCCAGCAGCTTGTCTGAGCCCCAAGAGACCCAGTACTTC. The encoded protein is CASSLSEPQETQYF.

Details on this clone: The junction and the germline gene differ at one end; a read error may be behind it. The J gene is TRBJ1-1, the V gene TRBV7-7; D is possibly TRBD1 (5 bases). Germline values: CDR1 SSHAT, CDR2 FNYEAQ (reference sequence). This CDR3 is 13 amino acids long. The CDR3 DNA sequence: TGTGCTAGCAGCCCAAATGTTGGGGCGGCCGCTTTCTTT. This gives the protein CASSPNVGAAAFF.

The chain recombines TRBV6-6 with TRBJ1-1; D not resolved. V was shortened by 4 bases and J by 6 bases, with 15 bases between the two germline ends. Germline loops: CDR1 MNHNY, CDR2 SVGAGI (reference sequence). There are 14 residues in the CDR3. The CDR3 loop is CASSSTSRVPEAFF. In DNA form, the CDR3 reads TGTGCCAGCAGTTCAACCTCAAGGGTGCCTGAAGCTTTCTTT.

This clone appeared once. V gene TRBV11-2 combines with J gene TRBJ2-3; D tentatively reads TRBD1 or TRBD2 (5 bases each). Germline loops: CDR1 SGHAT, CDR2 FQNNGV. The V end lost 5 bases, the J end lost 2 bases, and 11 bases lay between the germline ends. CDR3 size: 14 residues. This CDR3 is CASSRDRITDTQYF. In DNA form, the CDR3 reads TGTGCCAGCAGCAGGGACCGTATCACAGATACGCAGTATTTT.

On this clone itself: Other nucleotide sequences from this sample produce the same CDR3. The chain is built from TRBV5-6 and TRBJ1-5; D might be TRBD1 (5 bases). The CDR3 contains 14 residues. Germline assignment: CDR1 SGHDT and CDR2 YYEEEE. V was clipped by 0 bases and J by 5 bases, with 9 bases between them. The CDR3, as DNA: TGTGCCAGCAGCTTGGCTGGGGGAGATCAGCCCCAGCATTTT. Translated, it gives CASSLAGGDQPQHF.